The 14 T cell receptor beta chains below come from one sample, sequenced in a study of cytomegalovirus exposure and HLA in healthy donors. Vbeta (60) and Jbeta (13) primers were used in the PCR. Produced via immunoSEQ multiplex PCR; TCRdb's table is partial and in-frame only. The repertoire has some 150,000 clones, nearly 80% of them found once; the top ten carry around 3%. Source material: PBMCs. The origin of the receptors is a middle-aged man in good health and CMV-seropositive.

The chain couples TRBV7-9 to TRBJ2-5; D may be TRBD1 (6 bases). Germline V gene data show CDR1 as SEHNR and CDR2 as FQNEAQ (reference sequence). V lost 4 bases, J lost 2 bases, and 8 bases lay in between. This CDR3 spans 13 amino acids. The DNA for the CDR3 is TGTGCCAGCAGCTGGACAGTTCAAGAGACCCAGTACTTC. Protein: CASSWTVQETQYF.

This chain joins TRBV9 and TRBJ1-3; TRBD1 matches at 7 bases. The V segment lost 3 bases and the J segment 0 bases; nucleotides outside the gene matches: 15. The CDR3 has 19 residues. CDR1 SGDLS and CDR2 YYNGEE come from the germline V gene. For the CDR3, the DNA is TGTGCCAGCAGCGCCCGGGGCGTAGGGGGCCGGGTCTCTGGAAACACCATATATTTT. Translating it yields CASSARGVGGRVSGNTIYF.

This chain links TRBV7-9 with TRBJ1-4, with 8 bases that match TRBD1. Trimming cost V 5 bases and J 5 bases; bases outside gene matches: 10. The CDR3 covers 16 residues. Germline V gene data show CDR1 as SEHNR and CDR2 as FQNEAQ (reference sequence). CDR3 loop: CASSAGGAGVNEKLFF. The CDR3 DNA is TGTGCCAGCAGCGCAGGGGGCGCCGGGGTCAATGAAAAACTGTTTTTT.

J is TRBJ2-7 and V is TRBV7-2; 9 bases agree with TRBD1. Germline CDR1 SGHTA, CDR2 FQGNSA. Germline trimming cut 5 bases from V and 1 base from J; bases unmatched to any gene: 12. The CDR3 runs 17 residues. The CDR3 loop is CASSRGGTGISSYEQYF. In nucleotides, the CDR3 is TGTGCCAGCAGCCGAGGCGGGACAGGGATCTCTTCCTACGAGCAGTACTTC.

The V gene is TRBV5-1, the J gene TRBJ2-2; 11 nucleotides match TRBD2. V lost 1 base, J lost 5 bases, and 7 bases stayed unmatched. The germline V gene encodes CDR1 SGHRS and CDR2 YFSETQ. The CDR3 has 17 amino acids. Written as DNA, the CDR3 is TGCGCCAGCAGCTTGATGGAGACTAGCGGGAAGACCGGGGAGCTGTTTTTT. This codes for CASSLMETSGKTGELFF.

The chain is built from TRBV19 and TRBJ1-2; D gene unclear. CDR3 length equals 16 residues. Germline CDR1 is LNHDA and CDR2 is SQIVND (reference sequence). With 8 bases removed from V and 5 bases from J, the gap between germline ends came to 24 bases. CDR3 in DNA: TGTGCCAGTGGGGATGCGGGCCTACCGCAAAATTATGGCTACACCTTC. Translation gives CASGDAGLPQNYGYTF.

This clone was counted between two and nine times. J is TRBJ1-5 and V is TRBV7-9; TRBD1 might be the D (5 bases). The germline gives CDR1 SEHNR, CDR2 FQNEAQ (reference sequence). V was shortened by 1 base and J by 6 bases, with 10 bases between the two germline ends. The CDR3 consists of 14 residues. The CDR3 DNA reads as TGTGCCAGCAGCTTAGATCCTCAGGGTCAGCCCCAGCATTTT. It specifies CASSLDPQGQPQHF.

V and J are TRBV7-2 and TRBJ2-5; 8 bases map to TRBD2. This CDR3 spans 15 amino acids. CDR1 is SGHTA and CDR2 is FQGNSA in the germline V gene. Trimming took 2 bases from V and 4 from J; bases not matched to a gene: 6. The CDR3 is CASSLFSGTGETQYF. The CDR3 nucleotides read TGTGCCAGCAGCTTATTTAGCGGGACTGGAGAGACCCAGTACTTC.

The chain uses TRBV10-3 and TRBJ2-7, with 11 bases aligning to TRBD1. The CDR3 is 15 amino acids. V was pared by 4 bases and J by 7 bases, with 9 bases of the junction left unmatched. Germline V CDR1 and CDR2: ENHRY, SYGVKD. CDR3 DNA: TGTGCCATCAGTGGTTACGGACAGGGGGCGGTTGAGCAGTACTTC. Encoded protein: CAISGYGQGAVEQYF.

The chain couples TRBV4-2 to TRBJ1-6, with D maybe TRBD1 (6 bases). The CDR3 has 16 residues. Germline V CDR1 and CDR2: LGHNA, YNFKEQ. Trimming shortened V by 4 bases and J by 2 bases, and 12 bases separated the two germline ends. CDR3 DNA sequence: TGTGCCAGCAGCCGGCAAGGGGGTCCCTATAATTCACCCCTCCACTTT. Translation gives CASSRQGGPYNSPLHF.

There are a few counts of this clone. V is TRBV19 and J is TRBJ1-1, with a tentative D call TRBD1 (5 bases). CDR3 length equals 14 residues. V lost 7 bases and J lost 4, with 16 bases in between. Per the germline V gene, CDR1 is LNHDA and CDR2 is SQIVND (reference sequence). The CDR3 DNA follows: TGTGCCAGTAACCCGGGGGGACCCATCACTGAAGCTTTCTTT. Amino acids: CASNPGGPITEAFF.

The rearrangement links TRBV6-1 to TRBJ2-2, with unresolved D. Trimming pared 8 bases from V and 0 bases from J, leaving 13 bases between. The CDR3 is 15 residues long. CDR1 is MNHNS and CDR2 is SASEGT in the germline V gene. DNA of the CDR3: TGTGCCAGCGAGCTTGGGCAACCGAACACCGGGGAGCTGTTTTTT. It encodes CASELGQPNTGELFF.

The gene calls are TRBV30 and TRBJ1-4; maybe TRBD1 (6 bases). The V end was cut by 2 bases, the J end by 4 bases, with 11 bases between. In germline, CDR1 is GTSNPN, CDR2 SVGIG (reference sequence). CDR3 size: 14 residues. CDR3 nucleotide sequence: TGTGCCTGGAGTAAGACAGGTTATAATGAAAAACTGTTTTTT. Encoded protein: CAWSKTGYNEKLFF.

This sequence joins TRBV13 and TRBJ2-1; D is possibly TRBD2 (5 bases). The CDR3 sequence is 16 residues long. Deletions cut 4 bases from V and 0 bases from J, with 13 bases between. Per the germline V gene, CDR1 is PRHDT and CDR2 is FYEKMQ (reference sequence). The CDR3 DNA is TGTGCCAGCAGCTCGGGCGGGTTGAGCTCCTACAATGAGCAGTTCTTC. Translation gives CASSSGGLSSYNEQFF.